The rows below give T cell receptor beta chains drawn from one sample of a study of shared clonotypes between healthy human individuals. The assay was immunoSEQ multiplex PCR, and TCRdb's table has in-frame clones only and misses some. In the table there are about 680,000 clones, roughly 70% of which are singletons. Sequencing was done on a sample of memory CD4+ T cells sorted from blood. The source is a woman in her twenties or thirties in good health. CDR3s include the opening cysteine and the closing phenylalanine or tryptophan. Each record gives: J gene, clone size, V gene, D gene, CDR3 DNA, CDR3 protein. A D gene is named only where the DNA matches it firmly. Clone size, where shown, is once, few, many, or a class for clones that have expanded.

j_gene: TRBJ1-1; abundance: -; v_gene: TRBV11-2; d_gene: -; CDR3nt: TGTGCCAGCAGCTTAAAGGAGAACACTGAAGCTTTCTTT; CDR3aa: CASSLKENTEAFF
j_gene: TRBJ2-4; abundance: -; v_gene: TRBV29-1; d_gene: -; CDR3nt: TGCAGCGTTGAAGATTATGCAGGGAGTATTCAGTACTTC; CDR3aa: CSVEDYAGSIQYF
j_gene: TRBJ1-3; abundance: many; v_gene: TRBV28; d_gene: TRBD1; CDR3nt: TGTGCCAGCAGGGAAGGTAACAGGGGAGGAAACACCATATATTTT; CDR3aa: CASREGNRGGNTIYF
j_gene: TRBJ1-1; abundance: -; v_gene: TRBV19; d_gene: -; CDR3nt: TGTGCCAGTAAGGGGACAAGAAATCCGATGAACACTGAAGCTTTCTTT; CDR3aa: CASKGTRNPMNTEAFF
j_gene: TRBJ1-5; abundance: few; v_gene: TRBV7-9; d_gene: -; CDR3nt: TGTGCCAGCAGCGTGGCGATTGATCAGCCCCAGCATTTT; CDR3aa: CASSVAIDQPQHF
j_gene: TRBJ2-1; abundance: once; v_gene: TRBV27; d_gene: TRBD1; CDR3nt: TGTGCCACCAGGGGTCTGGACAGGGGGACCTACAATGAGCAGTTCTTC; CDR3aa: CATRGLDRGTYNEQFF
j_gene: TRBJ1-2; abundance: -; v_gene: TRBV5-5; d_gene: -; CDR3nt: TGTGCCAGCAGCTTGGGTGGGGTTGAGTATGGCTACACCTTC; CDR3aa: CASSLGGVEYGYTF
j_gene: TRBJ1-5; abundance: -; v_gene: TRBV28; d_gene: TRBD1; CDR3nt: TGTGCCAGCAGTTCGATACCGGGACAGGGGCCGAATCAGCCCCAGCATTTT; CDR3aa: CASSSIPGQGPNQPQHF
j_gene: TRBJ2-5; abundance: -; v_gene: TRBV28; d_gene: -; CDR3nt: TGTGCCAGCAGGAGCGGCAGGGGTCTCAACCGAGAGACCCAGTACTTC; CDR3aa: CASRSGRGLNRETQYF
j_gene: TRBJ2-5; abundance: once; v_gene: TRBV2; d_gene: TRBD1; CDR3nt: TGTGCCAGCAGGGAAGAGCGGACAGGGCAAGAGACCCAGTACTTC; CDR3aa: CASREERTGQETQYF
j_gene: TRBJ2-3; abundance: many; v_gene: TRBV11-2; d_gene: -; CDR3nt: TGTGCCAGCAGCTTAGGAGTTAGTGGACGCACAGATACGCAGTATTTT; CDR3aa: CASSLGVSGRTDTQYF
j_gene: TRBJ1-4; abundance: -; v_gene: TRBV18; d_gene: -; CDR3nt: TGTGCCAGCTCACCATTTCAGGGTGAAAAACTGTTTTTT; CDR3aa: CASSPFQGEKLFF
j_gene: TRBJ1-1; abundance: -; v_gene: TRBV28; d_gene: -; CDR3nt: TGTGCCAGCAGTCCCTACAGGGTGGACGCTGAAGCTTTCTTT; CDR3aa: CASSPYRVDAEAFF
j_gene: TRBJ2-5; abundance: few; v_gene: TRBV7-9; d_gene: -; CDR3nt: TGTGCCAGCAGCCCGACGCAAGAGACCCAGTACTTC; CDR3aa: CASSPTQETQYF
j_gene: TRBJ2-5; abundance: -; v_gene: TRBV27; d_gene: TRBD2; CDR3nt: TGTGCCAGCAGTCGGATAGCTAGCGGGTATAAAGAGACCCAGTACTTC; CDR3aa: CASSRIASGYKETQYF
j_gene: TRBJ2-7; abundance: many; v_gene: TRBV19; d_gene: -; CDR3nt: TGTGCCAGTAGCCGACAGGAGTCGTACGAGCAGTACTTC; CDR3aa: CASSRQESYEQYF
j_gene: TRBJ1-5; abundance: -; v_gene: TRBV9; d_gene: -; CDR3nt: TGTGCCAGCAGCTCCACACCGGCTAGCAATCAGCCCCAGCATTTT; CDR3aa: CASSSTPASNQPQHF
j_gene: TRBJ1-1; abundance: once; v_gene: TRBV30; d_gene: -; CDR3nt: TGTGCCTGGAGTGTACCGAGGGGCCAAGCTTTCTTT; CDR3aa: CAWSVPRGQAFF
j_gene: TRBJ1-5; abundance: -; v_gene: TRBV7-8; d_gene: -; CDR3nt: TGTGCCAGCAGCTTAGGTCTACTCCACCAGCCCCAGCATTTT; CDR3aa: CASSLGLLHQPQHF
j_gene: TRBJ2-7; abundance: -; v_gene: TRBV5-1; d_gene: -; CDR3nt: TGCGCCAGCAGCTTGGATGCTGTCTCCTACGAGCAGTACTTC; CDR3aa: CASSLDAVSYEQYF
j_gene: TRBJ1-2; abundance: few; v_gene: TRBV7-9; d_gene: -; CDR3nt: TGTGCCAGCAGTGATAGTCAAAACTATGGCTACACCTTC; CDR3aa: CASSDSQNYGYTF
j_gene: TRBJ2-5; abundance: -; v_gene: TRBV7-6; d_gene: TRBD2; CDR3nt: TGTGCCAGCAGCTTAAATCCTAGCGGGGGTGAGACCCAGTACTTC; CDR3aa: CASSLNPSGGETQYF
j_gene: TRBJ2-1; abundance: once; v_gene: TRBV5-1; d_gene: TRBD2; CDR3nt: TGCGCCAGCAGCTTCCTAGCGGGGACCACCAATGAGCAGTTCTTC; CDR3aa: CASSFLAGTTNEQFF
j_gene: TRBJ1-4; abundance: -; v_gene: TRBV6-5; d_gene: -; CDR3nt: TGTGCCAGCAGTTACTTTTCTGGGGGTCGGCATGAAAAACTGTTTTTT; CDR3aa: CASSYFSGGRHEKLFF
j_gene: TRBJ2-4; abundance: once; v_gene: TRBV28; d_gene: -; CDR3nt: TGTGCCAGCAGTTCTCCCCTCGTTGCAGATCGAACCATTCAGTACTTC; CDR3aa: CASSSPLVADRTIQYF
j_gene: TRBJ2-5; abundance: -; v_gene: TRBV7-9; d_gene: -; CDR3nt: TGTGCCAGCAGCTTAGGTGGGGATCGTGGGGAGACCCAGTACTTC; CDR3aa: CASSLGGDRGETQYF
j_gene: TRBJ1-1; abundance: -; v_gene: TRBV5-4; d_gene: TRBD1; CDR3nt: TGTGCCAGCAGCTTGATGGGACAGGGGGCGACTGAAGCTTTCTTT; CDR3aa: CASSLMGQGATEAFF
j_gene: TRBJ2-2; abundance: -; v_gene: TRBV11-2; d_gene: TRBD1; CDR3nt: TGTGCCAGCAGCTCCGGACAGGGAATGAACACCGGGGAGCTGTTTTTT; CDR3aa: CASSSGQGMNTGELFF
j_gene: TRBJ2-2; abundance: few; v_gene: TRBV2; d_gene: TRBD1; CDR3nt: TGTGCCAGCGGAGGACAGGGGAACTCCGGGGAGCTGTTTTTT; CDR3aa: CASGGQGNSGELFF
j_gene: TRBJ1-1; abundance: once; v_gene: TRBV7-9; d_gene: -; CDR3nt: TGTGCCAGCAGCCGAGGGGCCATGAACACTGAAGCTTTCTTT; CDR3aa: CASSRGAMNTEAFF
j_gene: TRBJ1-1; abundance: -; v_gene: TRBV15; d_gene: -; CDR3nt: TGTGCCACCAGCAGAGATCGAGGACAAGAGAGGGCTTTCTTT; CDR3aa: CATSRDRGQERAFF
j_gene: TRBJ1-2; abundance: few; v_gene: TRBV4-1; d_gene: -; CDR3nt: TGCGCCAGCAGCCAATTCGGGGGGGACTATGGCTACACCTTC; CDR3aa: CASSQFGGDYGYTF
j_gene: TRBJ2-3; abundance: -; v_gene: TRBV10-3; d_gene: TRBD2; CDR3nt: TGTGCCATCAGTGAGTACCAGGCTAGCGGGAGGGCCGCCGATACGCAGTATTTT; CDR3aa: CAISEYQASGRAADTQYF
j_gene: TRBJ2-1; abundance: -; v_gene: TRBV9; d_gene: -; CDR3nt: TGTGCCAGCAGCGGTGACAGGGGACTAGTCTATGAGCAGTTCTTC; CDR3aa: CASSGDRGLVYEQFF
j_gene: TRBJ2-7; abundance: -; v_gene: TRBV6-6; d_gene: -; CDR3nt: TGTGCCAGCAGTCAGGGCCAGGGAGAAGGTCAGGTCGAGCAGTACTTC; CDR3aa: CASSQGQGEGQVEQYF
j_gene: TRBJ2-3; abundance: -; v_gene: TRBV5-1; d_gene: -; CDR3nt: TGCGCCAGCAATGCGGCGGTCAGCACAGATACGCAGTATTTT; CDR3aa: CASNAAVSTDTQYF
j_gene: TRBJ1-2; abundance: -; v_gene: TRBV5-4; d_gene: -; CDR3nt: TGTGCCAGCAGGCCTCAGGGGCCGTACTATGGCTACACCTTC; CDR3aa: CASRPQGPYYGYTF
j_gene: TRBJ2-3; abundance: -; v_gene: TRBV28; d_gene: -; CDR3nt: TGTGCCACCCACTCCCATTATACGCAGTATTTT; CDR3aa: CATHSHYTQYF
j_gene: TRBJ1-5; abundance: few; v_gene: TRBV6-6; d_gene: -; CDR3nt: TGTGCCAGCAGTTACGGGGAGGGTCAGCCCCAGCATTTT; CDR3aa: CASSYGEGQPQHF
j_gene: TRBJ2-5; abundance: -; v_gene: TRBV19; d_gene: -; CDR3nt: TGTGCCAGTAGTATAGCGGGAGTGGAGACCCAGTACTTC; CDR3aa: CASSIAGVETQYF
j_gene: TRBJ1-2; abundance: -; v_gene: TRBV5-4; d_gene: -; CDR3nt: TGTGCCAGCAGCTTGGGGGGCGCGGACTATGGCTACACCTTC; CDR3aa: CASSLGGADYGYTF
j_gene: TRBJ2-3; abundance: few; v_gene: TRBV7-8; d_gene: -; CDR3nt: TGTGCCAGCAGCTTAGCGGCCACAGATACGCAGTATTTT; CDR3aa: CASSLAATDTQYF
j_gene: TRBJ2-5; abundance: -; v_gene: TRBV19; d_gene: TRBD1; CDR3nt: TGTGCCAGCTCCCCGACAGGGACCCAAGAGACCCAGTACTTC; CDR3aa: CASSPTGTQETQYF
j_gene: TRBJ1-2; abundance: -; v_gene: TRBV28; d_gene: -; CDR3nt: TGTGCCAGCAGTTTCGACAGTACGATACATGGCTACACCTTC; CDR3aa: CASSFDSTIHGYTF
j_gene: TRBJ2-2; abundance: -; v_gene: TRBV20-1; d_gene: -; CDR3nt: TGCAGTGCGACTCGGGGGTTAGAGCTGTTTTTT; CDR3aa: CSATRGLELFF